This TCR beta chain was sequenced in a study of blood T cell repertoires in COVID-19. Clones were sequenced by immunoSEQ multiplex PCR, and TCRdb holds only the in-frame ones, with some missing. The table includes 400,000 to 550,000 clones, 70% to 90% detected once. The CDR3 contains 22 residues. The germline CDR1 and CDR2 sequences are KGHDR and SFDVKD. V was shortened by 5 bases and J by 6 bases, with 36 bases between the two germline ends. This receptor was obtained from a young woman with acute COVID-19. Sequenced material: PBMCs or T cells enriched from blood (not recorded which). J is TRBJ2-2 and V is TRBV24-1; perhaps TRBD1 as D (6 bases). CDR3 coding DNA: TGTGCCACCAGTGCCCCCCCGGACAGAGAGCCCCCGGTCCAAAAAAGGGCCGGGGAGCTGTTTTTT. Translated, it gives CATSAPPDREPPVQKRAGELFF.